This TCR beta chain is from a study of tumor and adjacent non-tumor tissue in lung cancer. As concerns this clonotype: One junction end does not reproduce the germline sequence, and a read error may be involved.

A modified ARM-PCR protocol with three rounds of nested PCR amplified TCRbeta. MiXCR, applied by TCRdb to the multiplex PCR reads, yields one record per CDR3 protein. The data hold roughly 220,000 distinct CDR3 sequences, with 60% to 75% observed a single time. This CDR3 contains 14 residues. Per germline, CDR1 DFQATT and CDR2 SNEGSKA (reference sequence). No cell sorting was done before RNA was extracted from the tissue. This receptor was taken from a man aged 60-69 years with non-small cell lung cancer. The sequencing sample was made of lung tumor tissue. The genes are TRBV20-1 and TRBJ2-3, with D perhaps assigned TRBD1 or TRBD2 (6 bases each). The CDR3 bases are TGTAGTGCTACACAGGGCAGGGCGGGGGATACGCAGTATTTT. It specifies CSATQGRAGDTQYF.